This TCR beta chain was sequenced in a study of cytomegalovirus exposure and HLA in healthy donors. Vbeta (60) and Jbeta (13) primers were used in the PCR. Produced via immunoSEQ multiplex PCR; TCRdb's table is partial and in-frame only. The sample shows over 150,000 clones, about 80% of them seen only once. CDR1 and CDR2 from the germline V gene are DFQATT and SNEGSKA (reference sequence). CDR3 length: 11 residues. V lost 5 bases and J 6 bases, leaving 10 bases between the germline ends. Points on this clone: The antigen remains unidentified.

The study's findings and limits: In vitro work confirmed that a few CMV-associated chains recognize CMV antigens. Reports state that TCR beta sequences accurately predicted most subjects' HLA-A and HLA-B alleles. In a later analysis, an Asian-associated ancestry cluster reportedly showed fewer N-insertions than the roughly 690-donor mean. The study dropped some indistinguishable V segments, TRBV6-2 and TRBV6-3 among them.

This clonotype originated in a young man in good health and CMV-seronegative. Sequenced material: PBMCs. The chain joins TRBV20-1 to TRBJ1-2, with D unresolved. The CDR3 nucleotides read TGCAGTGCTCTTTCGGGGAATGGCTACACCTTC. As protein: CSALSGNGYTF.